Sequencing of this T cell receptor (beta chain) was carried out in a study of blood T cells in healthy people across ages. Peripheral blood, ten milliliters per donor, was collected. PBMCs were isolated at a quantity of at least 6 million per sample. This CDR3 comprises 14 residues. Per the germline V gene, CDR1 is DFQATT and CDR2 is SNEGSKA (reference sequence). V shed 0 bases and J shed 0 bases, with 7 bases lying between them. Notes on the study in general: Diversity figures based on one million T cells were deemed too low.

A J-beta primer mix and a sample-barcoded 5' primer were used in a second PCR of about 6 to 12 cycles. A minimum of 2.5 million CDR3-containing paired-end reads was obtained for each sample. Using its own MiXCR run on the 5' RACE reads, TCRdb lists one record per CDR3 protein. Of 850,000 to 1,000,000 distinct CDR3 sequences listed, just over 50% were seen once; the top ten hold 20% to 25%. Worth noting for this clonotype: Antigen: not known.

The TCR was taken from a woman between 55 and 75 years old in good health. The sequencing sample was made of blood. The V and J genes are TRBV20-1 and TRBJ2-3; D call uncertain. DNA of the CDR3: TGCAGTGCTAGAGAGCGGCATAGCACAGATACGCAGTATTTT. Its translation: CSARERHSTDTQYF.